This T cell receptor beta chain originates from a study of blood T cells in healthy people across ages. Germline lookup yields CDR1 SGHTA and CDR2 FQGNSA. The CDR3 is made up of 12 amino acids. Primed by a sample-barcoded 5' primer and a J-beta primer mix, a second PCR proceeded for about 7 to 11 cycles. MiXCR, applied by TCRdb to the 5' RACE reads, yields one record per CDR3 protein. The profile shows around 500,000 distinct CDR3 sequences, about a quarter of them singletons. Regarding this clonotype: The junction departs from germline at one end; a sequencing error may be responsible.

These data were likewise used in another study, on T cells of mothers and their children. That study adds: All extracted RNA went into cDNA synthesis, roughly 1.5 ug per 15 ul. Sequencing returned over 10 million TCR beta CDR3 reads per mother and around 3 million per child. Persisting microchimeric T cell clones went undetected.

The chain joins TRBV7-2 to TRBJ1-2; D is ambiguous. The origin of this receptor is a boy between 2 and 10 years old in good health. The source material was blood. The CDR3 coding sequence is TGTGCCAGCAGTTTAGACGGGGTGTCCCGGGCCTTC. Translating gives CASSLDGVSRAF.